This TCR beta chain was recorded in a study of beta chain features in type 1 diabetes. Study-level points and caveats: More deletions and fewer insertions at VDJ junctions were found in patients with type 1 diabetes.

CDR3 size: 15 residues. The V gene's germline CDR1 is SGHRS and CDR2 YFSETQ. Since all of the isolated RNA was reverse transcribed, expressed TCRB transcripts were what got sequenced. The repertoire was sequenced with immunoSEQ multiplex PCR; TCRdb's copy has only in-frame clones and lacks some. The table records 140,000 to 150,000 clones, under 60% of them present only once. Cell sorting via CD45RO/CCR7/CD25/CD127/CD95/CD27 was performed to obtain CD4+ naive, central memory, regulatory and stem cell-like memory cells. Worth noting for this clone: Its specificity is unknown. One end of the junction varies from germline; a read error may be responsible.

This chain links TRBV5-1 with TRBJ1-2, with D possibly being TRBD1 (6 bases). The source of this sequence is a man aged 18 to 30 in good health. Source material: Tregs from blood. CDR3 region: CASSLEGAGDYGYTF. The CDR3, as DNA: TGCGCCAGCAGCCTGGAGGGCGCAGGGGACTACGGCTACACCTTC. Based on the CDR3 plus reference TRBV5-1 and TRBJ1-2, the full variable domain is KAGVTQTPRYLIKTRGQQVTLSCSPISGHRSVSWYQQTPGQGLQFLFEYFSETQRNKGNFPGRFSGRQFSNSRSEMNVSTLELGDSALYLCASSLEGAGDYGYTFGSGTRLTVV.